The rows below give T cell receptor beta chains drawn from one sample of a study of T cells after yellow fever vaccination. TCRdb redid the calling of the 5' RACE reads with MiXCR, one entry per CDR3 protein. The table shows 350,000 or so distinct CDR3 sequences, with 8.1% occurring only once. The sequencing used PBMCs, collected about 49 days after the first yellow fever vaccination. Every receptor here comes from a man younger than 30 who received the YFV17D yellow fever vaccine. Each CDR3 is given with its conserved first and last residue. Each record gives: D gene, clone size, J gene, V gene, CDR3 DNA, CDR3 protein. D genes are given only for firm matches. Size values are once, few and many counts, or a class for expanded clones, and some rows have none.

D: TRBD2
size: .
J: TRBJ2-1
V: TRBV11-1
DNA: TGTGCCAGCAGCTCTCCGAGTCTAGCGGGGGGTAACAATGAGCAGTTCTTC
CDR3: CASSSPSLAGGNNEQFF

D: .
size: .
J: TRBJ2-2
V: TRBV20-1
DNA: TGCAGTGCTAGAGTACGGAACACCGGGGAGCTGTTTTTT
CDR3: CSARVRNTGELFF

D: .
size: .
J: TRBJ1-2
V: TRBV19
DNA: TGTGCCAGTAGTAATCGGGCTGGCTATGGCTACACCTTC
CDR3: CASSNRAGYGYTF

D: TRBD2
size: .
J: TRBJ2-1
V: TRBV6-2/TRBV6-3
DNA: TGTGCCAGCAGTTACGATAGCGGGGCATACAATGAGCAGTTCTTC
CDR3: CASSYDSGAYNEQFF

D: TRBD2
size: few
J: TRBJ2-1
V: TRBV5-6
DNA: TGTGCCAGCAGCTCGGGGGAGCGGGGGGTCAATGAGCAGTTCTTC
CDR3: CASSSGERGVNEQFF

D: .
size: .
J: TRBJ1-1
V: TRBV7-9
DNA: TGTGCCAGCAGCCCGGACGCCCAGAATACTGAAGCTTTCTTT
CDR3: CASSPDAQNTEAFF

D: .
size: .
J: TRBJ2-5
V: TRBV11-1
DNA: TGTGCCAGCAGCTTTCGCGGGGAGGATCTAGAGACCCAGTACTTC
CDR3: CASSFRGEDLETQYF

D: .
size: many
J: TRBJ1-1
V: TRBV4-2
DNA: TGTGCCAGCAGCCAAGTAGCTCAAGGGGGAGGCACTGAAGCTTTCTTT
CDR3: CASSQVAQGGGTEAFF

D: .
size: few
J: TRBJ1-4
V: TRBV20-1
DNA: TGCAGTGCTAGTATCAGGATAGAAGGTGAAAAACTGTTTTTT
CDR3: CSASIRIEGEKLFF

D: .
size: .
J: TRBJ1-6
V: TRBV28
DNA: TGTGCCAGCAGTATAAGGGGGTATTCACCCCTCCACTTT
CDR3: CASSIRGYSPLHF

D: .
size: many
J: TRBJ2-1
V: TRBV6-2/TRBV6-3
DNA: TGTGCCAGCAGCCCCGGGACCCCGGTGGGCTACAATGAGCAGTTCTTC
CDR3: CASSPGTPVGYNEQFF

D: TRBD1
size: many
J: TRBJ1-2
V: TRBV5-1
DNA: TGCGCCAGCAGCGCCCGACAGGGGAGATCTGGCTACACCTTC
CDR3: CASSARQGRSGYTF

D: .
size: .
J: TRBJ2-3
V: TRBV5-5
DNA: TGTGCCAGCAGCTTCGGCGGGGAGGCAGATACGCAGTATTTT
CDR3: CASSFGGEADTQYF

D: .
size: .
J: TRBJ2-5
V: TRBV7-8
DNA: TGTGCCAGCAGCTTATCACTAGTTCAAGAGACCCAGTACTTC
CDR3: CASSLSLVQETQYF

D: TRBD1
size: few
J: TRBJ2-5
V: TRBV20-1
DNA: TGCAGTGCTAGTCCCCCGGACAGGGCCCAAGAGACCCAGTACTTC
CDR3: CSASPPDRAQETQYF

D: .
size: .
J: TRBJ2-5
V: TRBV30
DNA: TGTGCCTGGAGTGTACGTTACTACGAGACCCAGTACTTC
CDR3: CAWSVRYYETQYF

D: .
size: few
J: TRBJ1-2
V: TRBV12-3/TRBV12-4
DNA: TGTGCCAGCGGTTCTCCCGGGTGGGGCTACACCTTC
CDR3: CASGSPGWGYTF

D: .
size: .
J: TRBJ1-1
V: TRBV27
DNA: TGTGCCAGCACCTCGGGAGGGCCCAACACTGAAGCTTTCTTT
CDR3: CASTSGGPNTEAFF

D: .
size: few
J: TRBJ2-2
V: TRBV14
DNA: TGTGCCAGCAGCCAAGCCCTAATCACCGGGGAGCTGTTTTTT
CDR3: CASSQALITGELFF

D: .
size: .
J: TRBJ2-5
V: TRBV10-3
DNA: TGTGCCATCAGTGAAATGTGGGGCGGGGAGACCCAGTACTTC
CDR3: CAISEMWGGETQYF

D: .
size: many
J: TRBJ1-2
V: TRBV5-4
DNA: TGTGCCAGCAGCTTCGGACCCGACTATGGCTACACCTTC
CDR3: CASSFGPDYGYTF

D: TRBD1
size: many
J: TRBJ1-5
V: TRBV19
DNA: TGTGCCAGTAGTATTACGCAGGGGGCGTCTCAGCCCCAGCATTTT
CDR3: CASSITQGASQPQHF

D: TRBD1
size: .
J: TRBJ2-2
V: TRBV20-1
DNA: TGCTGTGCTAGAGATCCGGGACAGGGGAACACCGGGGAGCTGTTTTTT
CDR3: CCARDPGQGNTGELFF

D: .
size: many
J: TRBJ2-1
V: TRBV9
DNA: TGTGCCAGCAGCGTAGAAAATGTAGGACAGTCGATCAATGAGCAGTTCTTC
CDR3: CASSVENVGQSINEQFF

D: .
size: .
J: TRBJ2-7
V: TRBV2
DNA: TGTGCCAGCAGTGGCAGGGAATACGAGCAGTACTTC
CDR3: CASSGREYEQYF

D: TRBD2
size: few
J: TRBJ2-1
V: TRBV5-1
DNA: TGCGCCAGCAGCCCGTCCGGAGCGGGGGGCATCTCCTACAATGAGCAGTTCTTC
CDR3: CASSPSGAGGISYNEQFF

D: .
size: many
J: TRBJ1-2
V: TRBV7-2
DNA: TGTGCCAGCAGCTTAGTGGGGGGTTTCGGGGATGGCTACACCTTC
CDR3: CASSLVGGFGDGYTF

D: TRBD1
size: .
J: TRBJ2-5
V: TRBV7-8
DNA: TGTGCCAGCAGCCACCCGGGACAGGAGGAGACCCAGTACTTC
CDR3: CASSHPGQEETQYF

D: .
size: .
J: TRBJ2-1
V: TRBV11-2
DNA: TGTGCCAGCGACCCTGGGGGAGGTAATGAGCAGTTCTTC
CDR3: CASDPGGGNEQFF

D: .
size: few
J: TRBJ2-2
V: TRBV5-1
DNA: TGCGCCAGCAGCTTGGCCGGACAAAGGAACACCGGGGAGCTGTTTTTT
CDR3: CASSLAGQRNTGELFF

D: .
size: .
J: TRBJ1-5
V: TRBV12-3/TRBV12-4
DNA: TGTGCCAGCAGTTTTTGGGACACAAATCAGCCCCAGCATTTT
CDR3: CASSFWDTNQPQHF

D: .
size: many
J: TRBJ2-2
V: TRBV7-9
DNA: TGTGCCAGCAGCAGGAACACCGGGGAGCTGTTTTTT
CDR3: CASSRNTGELFF

D: TRBD2
size: few
J: TRBJ2-3
V: TRBV27
DNA: TGTGCCAGCGGTCCGGGGGGGGGCCAAGGAGATACGCAGTATTTT
CDR3: CASGPGGGQGDTQYF

D: .
size: .
J: TRBJ1-3
V: TRBV7-2
DNA: TGTGCCAGCAGCTTAGCCCCTCCCGGGGTTGGAAACACCATATATTTT
CDR3: CASSLAPPGVGNTIYF

D: .
size: few
J: TRBJ2-7
V: TRBV25-1
DNA: TGTGCCAGCAGGACCGAGGGGTCCTACGAGCAGTACTTC
CDR3: CASRTEGSYEQYF

D: .
size: .
J: TRBJ2-3
V: TRBV12-5
DNA: TGTGCTAGTGGTTTATCAGGGACAGATACGCAGTATTTT
CDR3: CASGLSGTDTQYF

D: TRBD1
size: few
J: TRBJ1-4
V: TRBV7-9
DNA: TGTGCCAGCAGCTTAGGGACAGGGACTAATGAAAAACTGTTTTTT
CDR3: CASSLGTGTNEKLFF

D: .
size: many
J: TRBJ1-1
V: TRBV5-1
DNA: TGCGCCAGCAGCTTGGGACCGGGAAACACTGAAGCTTTCTTT
CDR3: CASSLGPGNTEAFF

D: TRBD2
size: .
J: TRBJ2-2
V: TRBV20-1
DNA: TGCAGTGCTAGATGGGGGGGGAACACCGGGGAGCTGTTTTTT
CDR3: CSARWGGNTGELFF

D: .
size: many
J: TRBJ2-5
V: TRBV12-3/TRBV12-4
DNA: TGTGCCAGCAGTCGCAGGAGTACAGAGACCCAGTACTTC
CDR3: CASSRRSTETQYF

D: .
size: few
J: TRBJ2-1
V: TRBV20-1
DNA: TGCAGTGCTGTAGGGGGTGAGCAGTTCTTC
CDR3: CSAVGGEQFF

D: .
size: .
J: TRBJ2-3
V: TRBV6-1
DNA: TGTGCCAGCAGACGCACAGGGTCTAGCACAGATACGCAGTATTTT
CDR3: CASRRTGSSTDTQYF

D: .
size: .
J: TRBJ1-4
V: TRBV5-1
DNA: TGCGCCAGCAGCTTGGGGCGAACTAATGAAAAACTGTTTTTT
CDR3: CASSLGRTNEKLFF

D: .
size: .
J: TRBJ1-1
V: TRBV11-3
DNA: TGTGCCAGCAGTCGGGGAGGGGAGTACACTGAAGCTTTCTTT
CDR3: CASSRGGEYTEAFF

D: TRBD1
size: .
J: TRBJ2-1
V: TRBV4-3
DNA: TGCGCCAGCAGCCAGGGACAGGGGTTTAATGAGCAGTTCTTC
CDR3: CASSQGQGFNEQFF